The TCR beta chain under discussion was sequenced for a study of T cell repertoires in cytomegalovirus infection. TCRdb recomputed calls from the reads with MiXCR, one row per CDR3 protein. The sample includes roughly 700,000 distinct CDR3 sequences, about 33% seen only once; the top ten take around a sixth. The CDR3 has 16 amino acids. J lost 3 bases, V lost 4 bases, and 10 bases had no gene match. Concerning this clonotype: Its specificity is not known.

The rearrangement joins TRBV23-1 to TRBJ2-7, with 9 nucleotides matching TRBD2. TRBV23-1 is an open reading frame whose function is uncertain. Sample: cultured PBMCs, taken from culture after CMV antigen stimulation. The source of this sequence is a human donor in good health (CMV status not recorded). Some clones in this sample may be carry-over from other donors' samples. The CDR3 here is CASSPTLAGALYEQYF. CDR3 nucleotides: TGCGCCAGCAGTCCGACCTTAGCGGGAGCTCTCTACGAGCAGTACTTC.